This T cell receptor (beta chain) was recorded in a study of blood T cells in healthy people across ages. The ends lost 5 bases at V and 2 bases at J; junction bases unmatched: 8. This CDR3 is built from 17 residues. CDR1 and CDR2 from the germline V gene are SNHLY and FYNNEI. Findings and caveats of the study: It was held that the diversity estimates obtained from one million T cells were underestimates.

This clonotype was counted between two and nine times. Its antigen is unknown. Donors each provided 8 to 10 milliliters of peripheral blood. Together with a sample-barcoded 5' primer, a J-beta primer mix was included in a second PCR lasting about 7 to 11 cycles. MiXCR was run by TCRdb on the 5' RACE reads, yielding one entry per CDR3 protein. This sample has approximately 800,000 distinct CDR3 sequences, with 25% to 30% found just once. These same data were also listed under a study on T cells of mothers and their children. In that study: Over five children and their three healthy Caucasian mothers were the donors. Per mother, over 9 million TCR beta CDR3 reads were obtained; per child, 2.5 million to 3.5 million.

The chain recombines TRBV2 with TRBJ2-1; 11 nucleotides match TRBD2. Material for sequencing was blood. The TCR originated in a boy between 5 and 17 years old in good health. For the CDR3, the DNA is TGTGCCAGCAGTCCAAGACTAGCGGGGCTAACCTACAATGAGCAGTTCTTC. Encoded protein: CASSPRLAGLTYNEQFF.